One sample yielded the 17 T cell receptor beta chains listed below, sequenced in a study of PD-1 blockade in mismatch repair-deficient tumors. No antigen has been identified for these receptors. As for time point: approximately eleven-day in vitro stimulation with candidate neoantigen peptide 7. Clones were read by immunoSEQ multiplex PCR, and TCRdb kept only the in-frame ones, dropping some. This table holds approximately 10,000 clones, about 87% found once. The specimen was cells cultured in vitro, collected from a patient treated with pembrolizumab. The receptors here all came from an adult with mismatch repair-deficient cancer.

V usage is TRBV28 and J usage is TRBJ1-4; D uncertain. V lost 10 bases and J 4 bases, leaving 10 bases between the germline ends. Per the germline V gene, CDR1 is MDHEN and CDR2 is SYDVKM. The CDR3 is 12 residues long. CDR3 residues: CATKEVNEKLFF. The CDR3 DNA sequence: TGTGCCACCAAGGAGGTTAATGAAAAACTGTTTTTT.

The J gene is TRBJ2-7, the V gene TRBV15, with D perhaps matching TRBD2 (6 bases). Germline-derived CDR1 and CDR2 are LNHNV and YYDKDF (reference sequence). Trimming shortened V by 0 bases and J by 0 bases, and 12 bases separated the two germline ends. The CDR3 has 16 amino acids. The CDR3 nucleotides read TGTGCCACCAGCAGAGATGTAGCGGAGAGCTCCTACGAGCAGTACTTC. Residues: CATSRDVAESSYEQYF. Filled out from reference TRBV15 and TRBJ2-7, the complete variable domain reads DAMVIQNPRYQVTQFGKPVTLSCSQTLNHNVMYWYQQKSSQAPKLLFHYYDKDFNNEADTPDNFQSRRPNTSFCFLDIRSPGLGDTAMYLCATSRDVAESSYEQYFGPGTRLTVT.

V usage is TRBV14 and J usage is TRBJ1-6, with D unresolved. From germline, CDR1 is SGHDN and CDR2 FVKESK. The CDR3 is 14 amino acids. V was clipped by 1 base and J by 13 bases, with 14 bases between them. CDR3 in amino acids: CASSQVTLELPLHF. The CDR3, as DNA: TGTGCCAGCAGCCAAGTTACGCTCGAGCTGCCCCTCCACTTT.

The V and J genes are TRBV18 and TRBJ2-3; D is unclear. Germline CDR1 KGHSH, CDR2 LQKENI. V lost 3 bases and J 4 bases, leaving 8 bases between the germline ends. The CDR3 consists of 13 residues. The CDR3 sequence: CASSPRSSDTQYF. The CDR3 bases are TGTGCCAGCTCACCCCGTAGTTCAGATACGCAGTATTTT.

DNA for the CDR3: TGTGCCAGCAGTGAGGTCCTAGCGGTTACCTACGAGCAGTACTTC. Translating gives CASSEVLAVTYEQYF. The V and J genes are TRBV6-1 and TRBJ2-7; 7 bases agree with TRBD2. V lost 3 bases and J lost 2; bases outside the gene matches: 7. The CDR3 runs 15 residues. In germline, CDR1 is MNHNS, CDR2 SASEGT.

CDR3 amino acids: CASSPRQGALETQYF. As DNA, the CDR3 is TGTGCCAGCTCACCACGACAGGGGGCGTTAGAGACCCAGTACTTC. The V gene is TRBV18, the J gene TRBJ2-5; TRBD1 agrees at 10 bases. The trim removed 1 base at V and 4 bases at J, leaving 3 bases unmatched. This CDR3 is built from 15 residues. Germline loops: CDR1 KGHSH, CDR2 LQKENI. The full variable domain, its missing parts supplied by reference TRBV18 and TRBJ2-5, is NAGVMQNPRHLVRRRGQEARLRCSPMKGHSHVYWYRQLPEEGLKFMVYLQKENIIDESGMPKERFSAEFPKEGPSILRIQQVVRGDSAAYFCASSPRQGALETQYFGPGTRLLVL.

The chain couples TRBV13 to TRBJ2-7, with 9 bases lining up with TRBD1. This CDR3 region has 15 residues. Germline assignment: CDR1 PRHDT and CDR2 FYEKMQ (reference sequence). J was trimmed by 0 bases and V by 5 bases; bases with no gene match: 5. The CDR3 DNA is TGTGCCAGCAGCCAAGGGACAGGGAGCTCCTACGAGCAGTACTTC. Translating it yields CASSQGTGSSYEQYF.

The rearrangement links TRBV19 to TRBJ2-7, with TRBD2 identical over 11 bases. V lost 2 bases to trimming and J lost 8 bases; unmatched junction nucleotides: 5. This CDR3 has 14 amino acids. Germline CDR1 reads LNHDA; CDR2 reads SQIVND (reference sequence). The chain's CDR3 is CASSISPSGRKQYF. The CDR3 DNA is TGTGCCAGTAGTATAAGTCCTAGCGGGAGGAAGCAGTACTTC.

This chain links TRBV6-5 with TRBJ1-2, with 7 bases that match TRBD1. CDR1 is MNHEY, CDR2 SVGAGI, per germline. Trimming took 2 bases from V and 1 from J; bases not matched to a gene: 7. This CDR3 has 16 residues. The CDR3 loop is CASSYLTGYSNYGYTF. CDR3 nucleotide sequence: TGTGCCAGCAGTTACCTGACAGGGTATAGTAACTATGGCTACACCTTC.

The chain links TRBV27 to TRBJ1-5; D not resolved. The CDR3 runs to 14 residues. V shed 3 bases and J shed 0 bases, with 6 bases lying between them. The V gene's germline CDR1 is MNHEY and CDR2 SMNVEV (reference sequence). The CDR3 spells CASSLGYSNQPQHF. The CDR3 DNA follows: TGTGCCAGCAGTTTGGGCTATAGCAATCAGCCCCAGCATTTT.

The chain recombines TRBV27 with TRBJ2-1, with TRBD1 matching 7 bases. The CDR3 contains 17 residues. V shed 3 bases and J 5 bases; nucleotides not matched to a gene: 13. Germline V gene data show CDR1 as MNHEY and CDR2 as SMNVEV (reference sequence). In nucleotides, the CDR3 is TGTGCCAGCAGTTTTATCCGGGACAGCTCTTCCGACAATGAGCAGTTCTTC. This gives the protein CASSFIRDSSSDNEQFF.

V usage is TRBV10-2 and J usage is TRBJ1-2; TRBD1 is a possible D gene (6 bases). CDR1 WSHSY and CDR2 SAAADI come from the germline V gene. CDR3 length: 13 amino acids. V dropped 1 base and J dropped 4 bases, with 7 bases sitting between them. CDR3 amino acids: CASSEYRAYGYTF. The CDR3, as DNA: TGCGCCAGCAGTGAGTACAGGGCCTATGGCTACACCTTC.

The chain joins TRBV5-1 to TRBJ2-7; 10 bases are shared with TRBD1. CDR1 is SGHRS, CDR2 YFSETQ, per germline. This CDR3 contains 14 residues. Germline trimming cut 3 bases from V and 3 bases from J; bases unmatched to any gene: 3. The chain's CDR3 is CASSWGQGFYEQYF. CDR3 sequence (DNA): TGCGCCAGCAGCTGGGGACAGGGGTTCTACGAGCAGTACTTC.

This clone has just one count. The genes are TRBV29-1 and TRBJ1-1; TRBD1 matches at 11 bases. Per germline, CDR1 SQVTM and CDR2 ANQGSEA. The CDR3 runs to 14 residues. V lost 3 bases, J lost 5 bases, and 5 bases stayed unmatched. CDR3 DNA sequence: TGCAGCGTTGATTGGGGACAGGGGGGTACTGAAGCTTTCTTT. Protein: CSVDWGQGGTEAFF.

This chain joins TRBV10-1 and TRBJ2-7; TRBD2 is a possible D gene (6 bases). The CDR3 totals 13 residues. Germline V lookup: CDR1 WNHNN, CDR2 SYGVQD (reference sequence). V lost 4 bases and J lost 4, with 11 bases in between. CDR3 sequence (DNA): TGCGCCAGCAGTGGAGACGGGAGTTACGAGCAGTACTTC. Its translation: CASSGDGSYEQYF.

The CDR3 region is CASSIRDRGPDTQYF. In nucleotides, the CDR3 is TGTGCCAGCAGTATCCGGGACAGAGGACCAGATACGCAGTATTTT. This chain connects TRBV28 to TRBJ2-3; TRBD1 matches 7 bases. The CDR3 has 15 amino acids. After removal of 5 bases from V and 4 bases from J, the junction contained 9 bases not matched to a gene. The germline V gene encodes CDR1 MDHEN and CDR2 SYDVKM.

The chain uses TRBV5-1 and TRBJ2-7, with D perhaps given as TRBD1 or TRBD2 (5 bases each). Germline V CDR1 and CDR2: SGHRS, YFSETQ. V was cut by 0 bases and J by 6 bases, with 13 bases left in between. The CDR3 runs to 14 residues. The CDR3 region is CASSLAGRIFEQYF. Written as DNA, the CDR3 is TGCGCCAGCAGCTTGGCGGGACGGATATTCGAGCAGTACTTC.